This is a list of T cell receptor beta chains from one sample in a study of human T cells and chemical hapten exposure. Each CDR3 protein gets one entry after TCRdb re-called the 5' RACE reads with MiXCR. Here the sample spans around 100,000 distinct CDR3 sequences, 15% to 20% being singletons. The receptors come from a human donor in good health. Each CDR3 is given with its conserved first and last residue. Fields, in order: clone size, D gene, V gene, J gene, CDR3 DNA, CDR3 protein. D genes are given only for firm matches. Only part of the rows carry a size: once, few, many, or a class if the clone is expanded.

>many|TRBD1|TRBV12-3/TRBV12-4|TRBJ2-1
TGTGCCAGCAGCCCCGGGACAGGGGGCGCGGGAAGGAATGAGCAGTTCTTC
CASSPGTGGAGRNEQFF
>once|TRBD1|TRBV10-2|TRBJ2-5
TGCGCCAGCCACAGGGGCACCCTCGAGACCCAGTACTTC
CASHRGTLETQYF
>-|-|TRBV29-1|TRBJ2-4
TGCAGCGGTTTCGCGGGCGCCGGAGCCAAAAACATTCAGTACTTC
CSGFAGAGAKNIQYF
>-|-|TRBV20-1|TRBJ1-2
TGCAGTGCTAGAGACACCTATGGCTACACCTTC
CSARDTYGYTF
>-|TRBD2|TRBV6-6|TRBJ2-3
TGTGCCAGCAGTTACGGGACTAGCAGCCGGAAGGATACGCAGTATTTT
CASSYGTSSRKDTQYF
>many|-|TRBV10-3|TRBJ1-1
TGTGCCATCCCCGATATAGGGAACACTGAAGCTTTCTTT
CAIPDIGNTEAFF
>few|-|TRBV7-9|TRBJ2-2
TGTGCCAGCAGCACCTCCCATTATCGCCCCGGGGAGCTGTTTTTT
CASSTSHYRPGELFF
>few|-|TRBV12-3/TRBV12-4|TRBJ2-1
TGTGCCAGCATTAGGTATGACAATGAGCAGTTCTTC
CASIRYDNEQFF
>few|-|TRBV6-5|TRBJ2-1
TGTGCCAGCAGTCCCCCCGATATAAACAATGAGCAGTTCTTC
CASSPPDINNEQFF
>-|-|TRBV24-1|TRBJ2-3
TGTGCCACCAGTGACAGAACAGGGCCGGCAGATACGCAGTATTTT
CATSDRTGPADTQYF
>-|-|TRBV6-5|TRBJ1-2
TGTGCCAGCAGTTATGAGGGTTTGGATTATGGCTACACCTTC
CASSYEGLDYGYTF
>few|TRBD2|TRBV6-6|TRBJ2-7
TGTGCCAGCAGTTACGCCCCTAGCGGGAGGACCGAGCAGTACTTC
CASSYAPSGRTEQYF
>-|-|TRBV19|TRBJ1-1
TGTGCCAGTAGTTGGGCGAACACTGAAGCTTTCTTT
CASSWANTEAFF
>-|TRBD2|TRBV27|TRBJ2-7
TGTGCCAGCAGGCCCGCCTCAGCGGGAGGGACAGTCCGTTCCTACGAGCAGTACTTC
CASRPASAGGTVRSYEQYF
>-|-|TRBV4-1|TRBJ2-1
TGCGCCAGCAGCCAAGTTACCAGGGGAGATGAGCAGTTCTTC
CASSQVTRGDEQFF
>-|-|TRBV19|TRBJ2-1
TGTGCCAGTAGTGGCCAGGGGGGAACCTACAATGAGCAGTTCTTC
CASSGQGGTYNEQFF
>-|-|TRBV12-3/TRBV12-4|TRBJ1-1
TGTGCCAGCACCAGCGTGGGGTCGAACACTGAAGCTTTCTTT
CASTSVGSNTEAFF
>many|-|TRBV11-2|TRBJ1-1
TGTGCCAGCAGCTCCCGGTCGTACACTGAAGCTTTCTTT
CASSSRSYTEAFF
>-|-|TRBV24-1|TRBJ1-2
TGTGCCACCAGTGATTTGGATAATCGCGGCTACACCTTC
CATSDLDNRGYTF
>-|TRBD1|TRBV5-1|TRBJ2-7
TGCGCCAGCAGCAACCCCGGGACAGGGCCCTACGAGCAGTACTTC
CASSNPGTGPYEQYF
>-|TRBD2|TRBV4-1|TRBJ2-1
TGCGCCAGCAGCCAAGCGATCGAACTAGCGGGAGGGGATTTGTACAATGAGCAGTTCTTC
CASSQAIELAGGDLYNEQFF
>few|-|TRBV10-3|TRBJ2-7
TGTGCCATCTCCCCACAGGGTGGGACCTACGAGCAGTACTTC
CAISPQGGTYEQYF
>-|-|TRBV20-1|TRBJ1-5
TGCAGTGCTAGAGATCCATCCAGCGGCAGCAATCAGCCCCAGCATTTT
CSARDPSSGSNQPQHF
>few|TRBD2|TRBV19|TRBJ2-2
TGTGCCAGTAGTCCGAGACTGAGCGGGAGAGCAGACACCGGGGAGCTGTTTTTT
CASSPRLSGRADTGELFF
>few|TRBD1|TRBV7-9|TRBJ1-4
TGTGCCGTACAGGGGGCAGCGTCTAATGAAAAACTGTTTTTT
CAVQGAASNEKLFF
>-|-|TRBV7-3|TRBJ2-5
TGTGCCAGCAGCTTAAAACAAGTGGGCAGGGAACAAGAGACCCAGTACTTC
CASSLKQVGREQETQYF
>few|-|TRBV5-6|TRBJ2-1
TGTGCCAGCAGCTTGGATCCTCTAGCGTTAAATGAGCAGTTCTTC
CASSLDPLALNEQFF
>-|-|TRBV12-3/TRBV12-4|TRBJ2-1
TGTGCCAGCCACCCCCAGGGAGACTACAATGAGCAGTTCTTC
CASHPQGDYNEQFF
>few|-|TRBV7-9|TRBJ2-3
TGTGCCAGCAGCTTATCTCTCGATACGCAGTATTTT
CASSLSLDTQYF
>few|TRBD1|TRBV20-1|TRBJ1-1
TGCAGTGCTAGAGCCCCGGGACAGGGGGACACTGAAGCTTTCTTT
CSARAPGQGDTEAFF
>-|-|TRBV11-2|TRBJ2-5
TGTGCCAGCAGCTTAGGGGACTCGGGCCTGGGGACCCAGTACTTC
CASSLGDSGLGTQYF
>-|-|TRBV6-6|TRBJ2-6
TGTGCCAGTTGTAGGTGGACGGGGGCCAACGTCCTGACTTTC
CASCRWTGANVLTF
>few|TRBD2|TRBV24-1|TRBJ2-3
TGTGCCACCAGTGAGGCCATAGCGGGCCCTAGCACAGATACGCAGTATTTT
CATSEAIAGPSTDTQYF
>-|TRBD2|TRBV28|TRBJ2-4
TGTGCCTCCCGGGGGGGCTCGTACATTCAGTACTTC
CASRGGSYIQYF
>-|-|TRBV10-3|TRBJ1-2
TGTGCCATCAGCATGAGCCCCATCAATCCTGGCTACACCTTC
CAISMSPINPGYTF
>-|TRBD2|TRBV11-2|TRBJ2-3
TGTGCCAGCAGCCGCGGGACTAGAGTGTATTTT
CASSRGTRVYF
>few|TRBD2|TRBV7-8|TRBJ2-7
TGTGCCAGCAGCAGTGGACTAGCGGGGGGAAGAGCCCACGAGCAGTACTTC
CASSSGLAGGRAHEQYF
>-|TRBD1|TRBV7-2|TRBJ2-7
TGTGCCAGCAGCCGGGGAACAGGGGGCTACGAGCAGTACTTC
CASSRGTGGYEQYF
>-|-|TRBV7-3|TRBJ2-6
TGTGCCAGCAGCTTAACCCAGGGGGGGGCCAACGTCCTGACTTTC
CASSLTQGGANVLTF
>-|-|TRBV29-1|TRBJ1-2
TGCAGCGTTGAAGACAGGTGGAACTATGGCTACACCTTC
CSVEDRWNYGYTF
>-|TRBD2|TRBV20-1|TRBJ2-3
TGCAGTTCCACTAGCGGCAGCACAGATACGCAGTATTTT
CSSTSGSTDTQYF
>-|TRBD2|TRBV2|TRBJ2-5
TGTGCCAGCAGTTCCCGGACTAGTCTGGAGAAGACCCAGTACTTC
CASSSRTSLEKTQYF
>-|TRBD1|TRBV30|TRBJ2-5
TGTGCCTGGAAGGACAGGGCCCAAGAGACCCAGTACTTC
CAWKDRAQETQYF
>few|-|TRBV25-1|TRBJ2-5
TGTGCCAGCAGTGAATACTCAGGGCAAGAGACCCAGTACTTC
CASSEYSGQETQYF
>-|-|TRBV4-1|TRBJ1-2
TGCGCCAGCAGCCAGCATAGGACGGACCATGGCTACACCTTC
CASSQHRTDHGYTF
>-|-|TRBV5-4|TRBJ2-7
TGTGCCAGCAGCCCCGACCCAGGCCTCGTTTTCTACGAGCAGTACTTC
CASSPDPGLVFYEQYF
>-|-|TRBV20-1|TRBJ2-7
TGCAGTGCGCCGCGGAATCAATCGCCCTTTAGCGAGCAGTACTTC
CSAPRNQSPFSEQYF
>few|TRBD2|TRBV5-6|TRBJ2-2
TGTGCCAGCAGCTTTGTGACGGGAGGAACCGGGGAGCTGTTTTTT
CASSFVTGGTGELFF
>few|-|TRBV4-1|TRBJ1-1
TGCGCCAGCAGCCAGTCCAGGGGAAGAGGCACTGAAGCTTTCTTT
CASSQSRGRGTEAFF